A single sample is the source of the 26 T cell receptor beta chains below, sequenced in a study of Graves' ophthalmopathy and Graves' hyperthyroidism (dated by TCRdb to the late 2010s). TCRdb lists the instrument as Illumina HiSeq 2000. TCR beta CDR3 regions were amplified from RNA transcripts for repertoire sequencing. The first round was an RT-PCR using HTBI primers with the Qiagen OneStep RT-PCR kit, and this first round was followed by a second-round multiplex PCR, then size selection and purification. The raw public data were reprocessed by TCRdb itself: fastp quality trimming at Q25, MiXCR clonotype calling, in-frame beta chains only. Here each entry gathers all rows of one CDR3 protein and keeps the most common genes and DNA. Across this sample there are 350,000 to 450,000 distinct CDR3 sequences, with approximately 20% seen only once. The ten largest account for roughly 1.5% of the sample.

The source material was peripheral blood. These receptors came from a woman between 18 and 30 years old with Graves' ophthalmopathy. Donor details come from another sample of the same person, matched by shared clones.

This clonotype was seen many times. The chain joins TRBV6-2 or TRBV6-3 to TRBJ1-2; TRBD1 matches at 9 bases. The ends lost 5 bases at V and 6 bases at J; junction bases unmatched: 10. The CDR3 loop spans 15 amino acids. The germline CDR1 and CDR2 sequences are MNHEY and SVGEGT. The chain's CDR3 is CASSGPGQGYDGYTF. CDR3 sequence (DNA): TGTGCCAGCAGTGGGCCGGGACAGGGATATGATGGCTACACCTTC.

There are many counts of this clonotype. The chain joins TRBV9 to TRBJ2-5; D possibly corresponds to TRBD2 (7 bases). Trimming cost V 4 bases and J 1 base, with 17 bases left between them. Germline V gene data show CDR1 as SGDLS and CDR2 as YYNGEE. The CDR3 sequence is 16 residues long. The CDR3 sequence is CASSPTGGLTQETQYF. As DNA, the CDR3 is TGTGCCAGCAGCCCCACCGGGGGGCTTACCCAAGAGACCCAGTACTTC.

The chain combines TRBV15 with TRBJ1-2, with 8 positions matching TRBD1. The CDR3 consists of 15 residues. CDR1 and CDR2 from the germline V gene are LNHNV and YYDKDF (reference sequence). The trim removed 2 bases at V and 4 bases at J, leaving 6 bases unmatched. Here the CDR3 DNA reads TGTGCCACCAGCAGACGACAGGGGCCTGGCTATGGCTACACCTTC. As protein: CATSRRQGPGYGYTF.

This clonotype has ten or more counts. This chain uses TRBV7-3 with TRBJ2-7; D is tentatively TRBD1 or TRBD2 (7 bases each). V was pared by 3 bases and J by 0 bases, with 24 bases between. The germline gives CDR1 SGHTA, CDR2 FQGTGA. This CDR3 spans 19 amino acids. The CDR3 DNA is TGTGCCAGCAGCTTGAAGGTTACTAGCTGGGAGGGGGCCTCCTACGAGCAGTACTTC. This gives the protein CASSLKVTSWEGASYEQYF.

This clonotype showed up many times. The chain joins TRBV4-1 to TRBJ2-5; 9 nucleotides agree with TRBD1. The CDR3 has 16 amino acids. Germline assignment: CDR1 MGHRA and CDR2 YSYEKL. V was pared by 3 bases and J by 0 bases, with 5 bases of the junction left unmatched. This CDR3 is CASSHRQGEYQETQYF. CDR3 nucleotides: TGCGCCAGCAGCCACCGACAGGGGGAATACCAAGAGACCCAGTACTTC.

This clonotype was seen repeatedly, ten times or more. The chain couples TRBV20-1 to TRBJ1-1, with D perhaps matching TRBD1 (5 bases). This CDR3 has 15 amino acids. Germline V gives CDR1 DFQATT, CDR2 SNEGSKA (reference sequence). V shed 0 bases and J shed 0 bases, with 11 bases lying between them. The DNA for the CDR3 is TGCAGTGCTAGAGATATCGGAGGGGTGAACACTGAAGCTTTCTTT. Protein: CSARDIGGVNTEAFF.

This clonotype was found many times. The CDR3 reads CASSDHTGGPFNSPLHF. The CDR3, as DNA: TGTGCCAGCAGCGATCACACAGGGGGCCCCTTCAATTCACCCCTCCACTTT. The J gene is TRBJ1-6, the V gene TRBV13, with 9 bases that match TRBD1. The CDR3 totals 17 residues. Trimming cost V 5 bases and J 7 bases; bases outside gene matches: 12. Germline CDR1 reads PRHDT; CDR2 reads FYEKMQ (reference sequence). Full variable domain (outside the CDR3, taken from reference TRBV13 and TRBJ1-6): AAGVIQSPRHLIKEKRETATLKCYPIPRHDTVYWYQQGPGQDPQFLISFYEKMQSDKGSIPDRFSAQQFSDYHSELNMSSLELGDSALYFCASSDHTGGPFNSPLHFGNGTRLTVT.

This clonotype was recorded many times. The rearrangement joins TRBV11-2 to TRBJ2-5; D possibly uses TRBD1 or TRBD2 (6 bases each). CDR3 length: 15 amino acids. Germline V CDR1 and CDR2: SGHAT, FQNNGV. V lost 5 bases and J lost 4, with 17 bases in between. CDR3 nucleotides: TGTGCCAGCAGCCCGGGGGCCACAGGGCGAGAGACCCAGTACTTC. Translated, it gives CASSPGATGRETQYF.

This chain links TRBV6-5 with TRBJ2-4; TRBD2 agrees at 11 bases. Germline CDR1 and CDR2: MNHEY and SVGAGI. This CDR3 region has 18 residues. The trim removed 4 bases at V and 3 bases at J, leaving 11 bases unmatched. Here the CDR3 reads CASSSNPTGTSGKNIQYF. In DNA form, the CDR3 reads TGTGCCAGCAGTTCTAACCCAACCGGGACTAGCGGCAAAAACATTCAGTACTTC.

This clonotype was recorded many times. The V call is TRBV28, the J call TRBJ1-1; a possible D gene is TRBD1 (6 bases). Per the germline V gene, CDR1 is MDHEN and CDR2 is SYDVKM. There are 14 residues in the CDR3. V was clipped by 6 bases and J by 7 bases, with 18 bases between them. CDR3 residues: CASSPDRASLEAFF. CDR3 coding DNA: TGTGCCAGCAGCCCGGACAGAGCCAGTCTTGAAGCTTTCTTT.

The chain recombines TRBV7-8 with TRBJ1-5, with TRBD1 as a possible D gene (5 bases). The V gene lost 5 bases and the J gene lost 4 bases, with 15 bases spanning the gap. CDR1 is SGHVS and CDR2 is FQNEAQ in the germline V gene. The CDR3 consists of 15 residues. The chain's CDR3 is CASSPGTAGNQPQHF. The CDR3 DNA reads as TGTGCCAGCAGCCCCGGGACGGCGGGGAATCAGCCCCAGCATTTT.

This clonotype was seen at least ten times. The chain uses TRBV6-1 and TRBJ1-2; perhaps TRBD1 as D (5 bases). This CDR3 has 10 residues. Between the trimmed V and J ends, which lost 8 bases and 8 bases, there was a span of 9 bases. Per the germline V gene, CDR1 is MNHNS and CDR2 is SASEGT. Here the CDR3 DNA reads TGTGCCAGCTTCAGGGTCGGCTACACCTTC. Its protein product is CASFRVGYTF.

At least ten counts were recorded for this clonotype. The V call is TRBV5-5, the J call TRBJ2-5, with unresolved D. Looked up from germline, CDR1 is SGHKS and CDR2 is YYEKEE (reference sequence). CDR3 length: 16 residues. V lost 0 bases and J 4 bases, leaving 16 bases between the germline ends. The CDR3 reads CASSLAGTILGETQYF. The CDR3 DNA sequence: TGTGCCAGCAGCTTGGCCGGTACGATCTTGGGAGAGACCCAGTACTTC. Full variable domain (rest looked up from reference TRBV5-5 and TRBJ2-5): DAGVTQSPTHLIKTRGQQVTLRCSPISGHKSVSWYQQVLGQGPQFIFQYYEKEERGRGNFPDRFSARQFPNYSSELNVNALLLGDSALYLCASSLAGTILGETQYFGPGTRLLVL.

This clonotype was counted many times. The CDR3 DNA sequence: TGCGCCAGCAGCCCCAGGGTCAGGGGGCGGGTCGGGGAGCTGTTTTTT. Translation: CASSPRVRGRVGELFF. This chain links TRBV4-3 with TRBJ2-2; 8 bases fit TRBD1. This CDR3 spans 16 amino acids. With V trimmed by 4 bases and J by 7 bases, 11 bases remained unmatched. Germline V lookup: CDR1 LGHNA, CDR2 YSLEER.

This clonotype was seen a few times. The chain links TRBV6-1 to TRBJ2-5; possible D gene TRBD2, 5 bases. Trimming took off 9 bases at V and 4 bases at J, with 27 bases between the two ends. CDR3 size: 17 residues. From germline, CDR1 is MNHNS and CDR2 SASEGT. The CDR3 region is CASRLTGNPLKGETQYF. CDR3 coding DNA: TGTGCCAGTCGCCTAACCGGGAACCCCTTAAAGGGAGAGACCCAGTACTTC.

This clonotype was seen ten or more times. This chain connects TRBV27 to TRBJ2-7; the match to TRBD2 covers 8 bases. Per germline, CDR1 MNHEY and CDR2 SMNVEV (reference sequence). This CDR3 has 16 residues. Trimming removed 0 bases from V and 3 bases from J; junction bases left unmatched: 7. As DNA, the CDR3 is TGTGCCAGCAGTTTATCCGAGACTAGCGAGTTCTACGAGCAGTACTTC. It yields the protein CASSLSETSEFYEQYF.

This clonotype was recorded many times. The chain has TRBV28 and TRBJ1-6, with a tentative D call TRBD1 (6 bases). Germline CDR1 is MDHEN and CDR2 is SYDVKM. This CDR3 is built from 15 residues. The V gene lost 3 bases and the J gene lost 6 bases, with 12 bases spanning the gap. CDR3 sequence (DNA): TGTGCCAGCAGTTTCATGACAGGCCGTAATTCACCCCTCCACTTT. Translating it yields CASSFMTGRNSPLHF.

This clonotype was counted at least ten times. This chain joins TRBV24-1 and TRBJ1-1, with D possibly matching TRBD1 (5 bases). Germline lookup yields CDR1 KGHDR and CDR2 SFDVKD. V was clipped by 7 bases and J by 5 bases, with 7 bases between them. The CDR3 is 11 amino acids. The CDR3 DNA sequence: TGTGCCACCAGGGGGGTTACTGAAGCTTTCTTT. Translated, it gives CATRGVTEAFF.

This chain links TRBV6-5 with TRBJ2-5, with a weak D call TRBD1 (5 bases). Trimming left V 4 bases short and J 4 bases short, with 13 bases between. Germline V CDR1 and CDR2: MNHEY, SVGAGI. CDR3 size: 14 residues. The CDR3 protein is CASSSAGLGETQYF. DNA of the CDR3: TGTGCCAGCAGTTCGGCAGGGTTAGGAGAGACCCAGTACTTC.

This clonotype has ten or more counts. The CDR3 DNA is TGTGCCAGTAGTGAGGGGGGCTACGAGCAGTACTTC. Translating gives CASSEGGYEQYF. The chain combines TRBV19 with TRBJ2-7, with D perhaps given as TRBD1 or TRBD2 (6 bases each). CDR1 and CDR2 from the germline V gene are LNHDA and SQIVND (reference sequence). CDR3 length: 12 residues. Between the trimmed V and J ends, which lost 5 bases and 3 bases, there was a span of 8 bases.

This clonotype was seen many times. The chain recombines TRBV24-1 with TRBJ2-2; 10 positions match TRBD1. CDR1 is KGHDR and CDR2 is SFDVKD in the germline V gene. This CDR3 has 16 residues. With V trimmed by 4 bases and J by 4 bases, 5 bases remained unmatched. CDR3 DNA sequence: TGTGCCACCAGTGACCAGGACAGGGGGAGCACCGGGGAGCTGTTTTTT. Translation gives CATSDQDRGSTGELFF.

This clonotype was counted ten times or more. The chain joins TRBV6-5 to TRBJ2-3; 9 nucleotides match TRBD2. Unmatched junction bases numbered 1, after V lost 2 bases and J lost 1 base. Germline values: CDR1 MNHEY, CDR2 SVGAGI. CDR3 length equals 15 residues. This CDR3 reads CASSYGGRGTDTQYF. The CDR3 DNA is TGTGCCAGCAGTTACGGCGGGAGGGGCACAGATACGCAGTATTTT.

Many counts were recorded for this clonotype. This sequence joins TRBV7-2 and TRBJ2-5; 8 bases agree with TRBD2. Germline values: CDR1 SGHTA, CDR2 FQGNSA. The CDR3 length is 15 residues. J lost 2 bases, V lost 4 bases, and 6 bases had no gene match. The CDR3 nucleotides are TGTGCCAGCAGCTACATTTCGGGGGGGCAAGAGACCCAGTACTTC. Amino acids: CASSYISGGQETQYF.

This clonotype was counted ten times or more. The rearrangement uses TRBV20-1 and TRBJ2-5; the D is unclear. V was cut by 0 bases and J by 1 base, with 6 bases left in between. This CDR3 is 13 amino acids long. Per the germline V gene, CDR1 is DFQATT and CDR2 is SNEGSKA (reference sequence). The CDR3 protein is CSARDRVQETQYF. The CDR3 DNA reads TGCAGTGCTAGAGATCGGGTCCAAGAGACCCAGTACTTC.

The sample holds many counts of this clonotype. The chain carries TRBV5-1 and TRBJ1-5; 10 positions agree with TRBD1. The CDR3 is 15 residues long. The junction had 3 bases not matched to a gene; V was cut back by 4 bases and J by 2 bases. Per the germline V gene, CDR1 is SGHRS and CDR2 is YFSETQ. Here the CDR3 reads CASSDRGPGNQPQHF. In nucleotides, the CDR3 is TGCGCCAGCAGCGACAGGGGGCCGGGCAATCAGCCCCAGCATTTT. Drawing the rest from reference TRBV5-1 and TRBJ1-5, the complete variable domain is KAGVTQTPRYLIKTRGQQVTLSCSPISGHRSVSWYQQTPGQGLQFLFEYFSETQRNKGNFPGRFSGRQFSNSRSEMNVSTLELGDSALYLCASSDRGPGNQPQHFGDGTRLSIL.

This clonotype was seen ten or more times. The chain links TRBV10-1 to TRBJ1-5; 7 bases match TRBD1. The CDR3 is 17 residues long. The junction had 17 bases not matched to a gene; V was cut back by 10 bases and J by 2 bases. CDR1 WNHNN and CDR2 SYGVQD come from the germline V gene (reference sequence). CDR3 in DNA: TGCGCCATACCCGGGACAGAACGATCGAACCGCAATCAGCCCCAGCATTTT. The encoded protein is CAIPGTERSNRNQPQHF.